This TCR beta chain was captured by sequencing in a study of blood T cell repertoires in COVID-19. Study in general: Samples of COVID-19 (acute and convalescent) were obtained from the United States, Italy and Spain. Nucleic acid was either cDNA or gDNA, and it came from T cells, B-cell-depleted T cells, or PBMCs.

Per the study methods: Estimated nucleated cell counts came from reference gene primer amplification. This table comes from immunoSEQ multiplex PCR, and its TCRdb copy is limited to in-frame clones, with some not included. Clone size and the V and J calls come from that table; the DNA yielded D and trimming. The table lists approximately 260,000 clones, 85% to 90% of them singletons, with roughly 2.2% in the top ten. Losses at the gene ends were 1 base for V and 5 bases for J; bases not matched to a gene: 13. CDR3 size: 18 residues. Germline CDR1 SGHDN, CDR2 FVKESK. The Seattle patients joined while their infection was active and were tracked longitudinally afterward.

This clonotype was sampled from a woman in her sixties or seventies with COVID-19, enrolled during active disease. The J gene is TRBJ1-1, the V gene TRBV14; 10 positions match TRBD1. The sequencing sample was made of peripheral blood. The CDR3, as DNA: TGTGCCAGCAGCCAAGGGCTCCAGGGACAGGGGAGTCGGACTGAAGCTTTCTTT. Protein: CASSQGLQGQGSRTEAFF.